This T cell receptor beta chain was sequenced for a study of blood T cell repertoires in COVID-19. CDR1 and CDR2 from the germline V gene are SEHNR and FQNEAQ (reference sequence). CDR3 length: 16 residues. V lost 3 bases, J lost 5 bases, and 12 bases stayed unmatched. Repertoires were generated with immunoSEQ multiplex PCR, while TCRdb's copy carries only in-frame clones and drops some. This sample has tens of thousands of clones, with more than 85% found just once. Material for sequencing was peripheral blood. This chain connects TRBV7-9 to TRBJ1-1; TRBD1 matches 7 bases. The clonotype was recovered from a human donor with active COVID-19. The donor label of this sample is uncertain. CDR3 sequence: CASSLGFDRAITEAFF. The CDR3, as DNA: TGTGCCAGCAGCTTGGGGTTCGACAGGGCTATAACTGAAGCTTTCTTT.